Included here is one T cell receptor (beta chain) sequence, with context. The record originates from a study of blood T cells in healthy people across ages. CDR1 is MNHEY and CDR2 is SVGAGI in the germline V gene. The CDR3 covers 14 residues. V lost 2 bases and J lost 6, with 10 bases in between. Combining a sample-barcoded 5' primer with a J-beta primer mix, a second PCR ran for roughly 7 to 12 cycles. Each cDNA molecule carried a tag from a template-switch adaptor that contained 12 random nucleotides. MiXCR, run by TCRdb on the 5' RACE reads, gives a single entry per CDR3 protein. The sample includes 890,000 or so distinct CDR3 sequences, 62% of them seen just once. The individuals who served as donors were healthy Caucasians living in Russia, aged about 6 to 100. Every sample yielded at least 6.5 million isolated PBMCs. There were at least 5 micrograms of total RNA extracted from every sample.

The specimen was blood. The clonotype comes from a man aged 25 to 40 in good health. The chain recombines TRBV6-5 with TRBJ1-4; no firm D call. CDR3 coding DNA: TGTGCCAGCAGTTACAGGGTTCCGGATGAAAAACTGTTTTTT. Translation: CASSYRVPDEKLFF.